Listed here are 24 T cell receptor beta chains from one sample, sequenced in a study of T cells in Graves' hyperthyroidism and ophthalmopathy. RNA transcripts yielded amplified TCR beta CDR3 regions. The study used the HTBI primer set for a first-round RT-PCR of the TCR CDR3. Using its own MiXCR run on the multiplex PCR reads, TCRdb lists one record per CDR3 protein. The table includes approximately 400,000 distinct CDR3 sequences, approximately 14% detected once. Sequenced sample: blood. The source is a woman aged 18 to 35 with Graves' hyperthyroidism.

This clonotype has at least ten counts. As DNA, the CDR3 is TGTGCCAGCAGCTCAGCCGCAGGGGGTTGGACAGATACGCAGTATTTT. Amino acids: CASSSAAGGWTDTQYF. The rearrangement joins TRBV5-6 to TRBJ2-3, with 7 bases aligning to TRBD1. With 3 bases clipped from V and 3 bases from J, the junction kept 10 bases outside the gene matches. Germline V gene data show CDR1 as SGHDT and CDR2 as YYEEEE. The CDR3 runs to 16 residues.

This clonotype was seen more than once but under ten times. The rearrangement uses TRBV6-1 and TRBJ2-5; 7 bases align to TRBD2. The CDR3 has 17 amino acids. Per germline, CDR1 MNHNS and CDR2 SASEGT. Germline trimming cut 5 bases from V and 2 bases from J; bases unmatched to any gene: 14. CDR3 amino acids: CASSMGPRRDYQETQYF. For the CDR3, the DNA is TGTGCCAGCAGTATGGGACCTCGCCGGGACTATCAAGAGACCCAGTACTTC.

This clonotype was seen many times. The rearrangement uses TRBV27 and TRBJ2-3; a possible D gene is TRBD2 (6 bases). V was clipped by 4 bases and J by 0 bases, with 11 bases between them. CDR1 is MNHEY and CDR2 is SMNVEV in the germline V gene (reference sequence). This CDR3 is built from 15 residues. The CDR3 nucleotides read TGTGCCAGCAGTTGGACCGGGACTAGCACAGATACGCAGTATTTT. It codes for CASSWTGTSTDTQYF.

This clonotype came up many times. The V gene is TRBV5-1, the J gene TRBJ2-2, with D uncertain. V gave up 4 bases and J gave up 6 bases, with 7 bases separating them. Germline V CDR1 and CDR2: SGHRS, YFSETQ. There are 12 residues in the CDR3. CDR3 protein: CASSQGSGELFF. For the CDR3, the DNA is TGCGCCAGCAGCCAAGGATCCGGGGAGCTGTTTTTT.

In the case of this clonotype: It may be a read error: a sequence one base away is much more abundant. The V gene is TRBV18, the J gene TRBJ2-7; the match to TRBD1 covers 10 bases. CDR1 is KGHSH and CDR2 is LQKENI in the germline V gene. The CDR3 runs to 15 residues. The CDR3 region has the DNA TGTACCAGCTCACCAGGCTCGGGACAGGGGAACGAGCAGTACTTC. This encodes CTSSPGSGQGNEQYF.

This clonotype was recorded at least ten times. The V call is TRBV3-1, the J call TRBJ1-2; D remains ambiguous. V was shortened by 2 bases and J by 7 bases, with 5 bases between the two germline ends. Germline V gene sequence: CDR1 LGHDT, CDR2 YNNKEL (reference sequence). The CDR3 is 11 amino acids. CDR3 DNA: TGTGCCAGCAGCCAATCTAGTGGCTACACCTTC. Translated, it gives CASSQSSGYTF.

This clonotype was detected a few times. The chain joins TRBV29-1 to TRBJ2-1, with D maybe TRBD1 (6 bases). V was trimmed by 2 bases and J by 6 bases, leaving 14 bases between them. This CDR3 has 14 residues. Per the germline V gene, CDR1 is SQVTM and CDR2 is ANQGSEA. CDR3 region: CSVEMGRGGNEQFF. In DNA form, the CDR3 reads TGCAGCGTTGAAATGGGCAGGGGTGGCAATGAGCAGTTCTTC.

This clonotype was recorded at least ten times. This CDR3 reads CAISEVGGVPKGFF. The CDR3 DNA is TGTGCCATCAGTGAGGTTGGTGGGGTCCCAAAGGGTTTCTTT. V and J are TRBV10-3 and TRBJ1-1; D is ambiguous. This CDR3 is 14 amino acids long. CDR1 and CDR2 from the germline V gene are ENHRY and SYGVKD. Between the trimmed V and J ends, which lost 2 bases and 13 bases, there was a span of 20 bases.

The genes are TRBV4-3 and TRBJ2-7; 11 bases align to TRBD2. In germline, CDR1 is LGHNA, CDR2 YSLEER. CDR3 length: 15 residues. V trimming: 1 base; J trimming: 6 bases; junction bases outside the gene matches: 5. The CDR3 DNA reads TGCGCCAGCAGCCAAGGACTAGCGGGGTGGAGCGAGCAGTACTTC. This encodes CASSQGLAGWSEQYF.

This clonotype was counted at least ten times. The genes are TRBV20-1 and TRBJ2-1; TRBD1 might be the D (5 bases). The CDR3 totals 12 residues. Germline V gene sequence: CDR1 DFQATT, CDR2 SNEGSKA (reference sequence). V lost 6 bases and J 8 bases, leaving 14 bases between the germline ends. The CDR3 DNA reads TGCAGTGCCCCTAGACAGTTGGATGAGCAGTTCTTC. Its translation: CSAPRQLDEQFF.

Concerning this clonotype itself: A much larger clone lies one base from this, so it may be a read error. The chain recombines TRBV6-9 with TRBJ1-4; D remains unclear. Germline values: CDR1 MNHGY, CDR2 SVAAGI. The CDR3 is 11 residues long. Between the trimmed V and J ends, which lost 4 bases and 10 bases, there was a span of 7 bases. DNA for the CDR3: TGTGCCAGCAGTTTGAGTGGAAAACTGTTTTTT. This sequence encodes CASSLSGKLFF.

This rearrangement joins TRBV19 to TRBJ2-2; no definite D call. With 3 bases removed from V and 6 bases from J, the gap between germline ends came to 14 bases. This CDR3 has 15 amino acids. From germline, CDR1 is LNHDA and CDR2 SQIVND (reference sequence). This CDR3 is CASSIIQFGAGELFF. For the CDR3, the DNA is TGTGCCAGTAGTATCATCCAGTTTGGAGCCGGGGAGCTGTTTTTT.

This clonotype has ten or more counts. This chain joins TRBV12-3 or TRBV12-4 and TRBJ1-2; perhaps TRBD1 as D (6 bases). The CDR3 spans 15 residues. The V end was cut by 6 bases, the J end by 8 bases, with 22 bases between. This CDR3 reads CASRALRGGPLGYTF. CDR3 DNA: TGTGCCAGCAGGGCACTTAGGGGGGGCCCACTGGGCTACACCTTC.

Ten or more counts support this clonotype. The rearrangement uses TRBV2 and TRBJ2-5; D is possibly TRBD2 (5 bases). Germline-derived CDR1 and CDR2 are SNHLY and FYNNEI. This CDR3 is built from 11 residues. Trimming left V 6 bases short and J 5 bases short, with 7 bases between. The CDR3 DNA is TGTGCCAGCAGGGACTTTGAGACCCAGTACTTC. Its translation: CASRDFETQYF.

This clonotype occurred many times. The V call is TRBV12-3 or TRBV12-4, the J call TRBJ1-2; 8 bases align to TRBD1. This CDR3 spans 15 amino acids. V trimming: 5 bases; J trimming: 0 bases; junction bases outside the gene matches: 5. Written as DNA, the CDR3 is TGTGCCAGCAGTCTATACAGGGGGTCTAACTATGGCTACACCTTC. This encodes CASSLYRGSNYGYTF.

A few counts support this clonotype. The CDR3 is CASGKTVDNQPQHF. As DNA, the CDR3 is TGTGCCAGCGGCAAGACAGTAGACAATCAGCCCCAGCATTTT. The chain carries TRBV6-1 and TRBJ1-5, with a possible D match to TRBD1 (5 bases). The V end lost 8 bases, the J end lost 3 bases, and 14 bases lay between the germline ends. CDR1 is MNHNS, CDR2 SASEGT, per germline. The CDR3 runs 14 residues.

There are many counts of this clonotype. V is TRBV11-2 and J is TRBJ1-4; D is possibly TRBD1 (6 bases). The length of the CDR3 is 20 residues. The germline V and J ends were trimmed by 1 base and 0 bases, with 21 bases remaining between them. The V gene's germline CDR1 is SGHAT and CDR2 FQNNGV. CDR3: CASSLVYRGLPTSTNEKLFF. CDR3 coding DNA: TGTGCCAGCAGCTTAGTTTATCGGGGGCTGCCTACATCAACTAATGAAAAACTGTTTTTT.

This clonotype was picked up a small number of times. The rearrangement links TRBV9 to TRBJ2-2, with D unclear. This CDR3 has 14 residues. Germline values: CDR1 SGDLS, CDR2 YYNGEE. The V end was cut by 3 bases, the J end by 0 bases, with 6 bases between. CDR3 amino acids: CASSAQTNTGELFF. CDR3 coding DNA: TGTGCCAGCAGCGCGCAAACGAACACCGGGGAGCTGTTTTTT. Complete variable domain (other parts from reference TRBV9 and TRBJ2-2): DSGVTQTPKHLITATGQRVTLRCSPRSGDLSVYWYQQSLDQGLQFLIQYYNGEERAKGNILERFSAQQFPDLHSELNLSSLELGDSALYFCASSAQTNTGELFFGEGSRLTVL.

There are many counts of this clonotype. The chain couples TRBV2 to TRBJ2-2; D may correspond to TRBD1 or TRBD2 (5 bases each). Germline V lookup: CDR1 SNHLY, CDR2 FYNNEI. V was trimmed by 11 bases and J by 4 bases, leaving 17 bases between them. This CDR3 is 14 amino acids long. CDR3 residues: CAARLDGGTGELFF. CDR3 in DNA: TGTGCCGCCCGGCTAGATGGGGGCACCGGGGAGCTGTTTTTT.

This clonotype was counted ten times or more. The J gene is TRBJ2-3, the V gene TRBV12-3 or TRBV12-4; D not certain. The CDR3 extends over 15 amino acids. V was cut by 2 bases and J by 0 bases, with 9 bases left in between. The CDR3 DNA is TGTGCCAGCAGTTTAAACCATGCTAGCACAGATACGCAGTATTTT. Protein sequence: CASSLNHASTDTQYF.

This chain joins TRBV2 and TRBJ1-1, with D unclear. The CDR3 totals 15 residues. In germline, CDR1 is SNHLY, CDR2 FYNNEI. V was clipped by 4 bases and J by 0 bases, with 12 bases between them. The CDR3, as DNA: TGTGCCAGCAGTGGATCGAGGGTCCTGAACACTGAAGCTTTCTTT. It translates to CASSGSRVLNTEAFF.

The table lists this clonotype with many counts. The rearrangement joins TRBV11-3 to TRBJ1-1, with TRBD1 identical over 9 bases. The germline CDR1 and CDR2 sequences are SGHNT and YENEEA. The CDR3 consists of 15 residues. J gave up 5 bases and V 4 bases, and 8 bases lay outside the gene matches. The DNA of the CDR3 is TGTGCCAGCAGCTCGGGACAGGGAGAGGGGACTGAAGCTTTCTTT. Residues: CASSSGQGEGTEAFF.

This clonotype occurred a few times. The chain employs TRBV29-1 and TRBJ2-7; D not resolved. Trimming cost V 3 bases and J 9 bases, with 18 bases left between them. The CDR3 sequence is 13 residues long. Germline CDR1 and CDR2: SQVTM and ANQGSEA. The CDR3 bases are TGCAGCGTTGAGGGGAAACTCCCTAGGACGCAGTACTTC. Translated, it gives CSVEGKLPRTQYF.

This clonotype has only a few counts. V is TRBV9 and J is TRBJ1-1; D is possibly TRBD1 (5 bases). This CDR3 has 15 residues. Trimming removed 0 bases from V and 1 base from J, with 10 bases in between. Per the germline V gene, CDR1 is SGDLS and CDR2 is YYNGEE. CDR3 DNA sequence: TGTGCCAGCAGCGTAGCGTGGGGGGGGAACACTGAAGCTTTCTTT. It encodes CASSVAWGGNTEAFF.